This TCR beta chain derives from a study of T cell repertoires in cytomegalovirus infection. Study in general: A matching HLA type, together with CMV infection, was signaled by public TCR beta signatures. Points from the study as a whole: Dominant in the ex vivo response were TCR beta clonotypes restricted by HLA-C and specific for CMV. Cumulated frequencies of public TCR beta families served to identify carriers of CMV plus the relevant HLA.

The V gene's germline CDR1 is DFQATT and CDR2 SNEGSKA (reference sequence). Trimming took 5 bases from V and 3 from J, leaving 11 bases between them. The CDR3 sequence is 12 residues long. TCRdb recomputed calls from the reads with MiXCR, one row per CDR3 protein. The table includes approximately 76,000 distinct CDR3 sequences, roughly 3.6% detected once. Many counts were recorded for this clonotype. Its target is unknown. The sequence was collected from a human donor in good health (CMV status not recorded). Some clones in this sample may be carry-over from other donors' samples. The V and J genes are TRBV20-1 and TRBJ2-7; no clear D gene. Sequencing input: PBMCs. The DNA for the CDR3 is TGCAGTGCTCGGTATACATACTACGAGCAGTACTTC. Its protein product is CSARYTYYEQYF.